This TCR beta chain was identified during a study of Tregs in tolerant kidney transplant recipients. TCRdb's table, derived via immunoSEQ multiplex PCR, lists solely in-frame clones and lacks some. The sample lists tens of thousands of clones, approximately 83% occurring once. This clone has just a few counts. Its target is not known. The same CDR3 can be traced to other DNA sequences in this sample. Germline assignment: CDR1 SGHRS and CDR2 YFSETQ. The ends lost 0 bases at V and 4 bases at J; junction bases unmatched: 10. There are 17 residues in the CDR3. Before regulatory T cell sorting, thawed PBMCs rested overnight at 37°C in about 210 IU/ml IL-2. Study-wide points: No direct test of biological reproducibility was done here. Tregs expanded with activated donor B cells seemed most donor-specific.

The chain employs TRBV5-1 and TRBJ2-3; 8 bases agree with TRBD2. The origin of this receptor is a human donor who received a combined kidney and bone marrow transplant. The sequences come from Tregs from blood, collected before the transplant. DNA for the CDR3: TGCGCCAGCAGCTTGGATTTTCGCGGGGGGTTGTCAGATACGCAGTATTTT. It translates to CASSLDFRGGLSDTQYF. The whole variable domain, remainder taken from reference TRBV5-1 and TRBJ2-3, is KAGVTQTPRYLIKTRGQQVTLSCSPISGHRSVSWYQQTPGQGLQFLFEYFSETQRNKGNFPGRFSGRQFSNSRSEMNVSTLELGDSALYLCASSLDFRGGLSDTQYFGPGTRLTVL.